This is a list of T cell receptor beta chains from one sample in a study of shared clonotypes between healthy human individuals. Method: immunoSEQ multiplex PCR; TCRdb's copy keeps in-frame clones and lacks some. The sample contains hundreds of thousands of clones, over 65% of which appear only once. Sequenced: memory CD4+ T cells sorted from blood. These receptors were obtained from a woman in her twenties or thirties in good health. CDR3s include the opening cysteine and the closing phenylalanine or tryptophan. A D gene is named only where the DNA matches it firmly. Only part of the rows carry a size: once, few, many, or a class if the clone is expanded.

>TRBJ1-2|.|.|11|TRBV9
TGTGCCAGCAGGGACGGATATGGCTACACCTTC
CASRDGYGYTF
>TRBJ2-3|.|.|14|TRBV11-2
TGTGCCAGCAGCTTAGGAGTCGTCGCAGATACGCAGTATTTT
CASSLGVVADTQYF
>TRBJ2-3|TRBD2|few|16|TRBV11-2
TGTGCCAGCAGCCGGACTAGCGGGAGCGCCACAGATACGCAGTATTTT
CASSRTSGSATDTQYF
>TRBJ1-1|.|.|15|TRBV19
TGTGCCAGTAAGGCTCTGCGGGCAGGGGACACTGAAGCTTTCTTT
CASKALRAGDTEAFF
>TRBJ1-5|.|.|12|TRBV19
TGTGCCAGTAGGGGGGTTGGACAGCCCCAGCATTTT
CASRGVGQPQHF
>TRBJ1-4|TRBD1|.|14|TRBV7-9
TGTGCCAGCAGCCTTGACAGGGAAGGCGAAAAACTGTTTTTT
CASSLDREGEKLFF
>TRBJ2-3|.|once|16|TRBV4-2
TGTGCCAGCAGCCAAGGGCTAGCGCAAAGCACAGATACGCAGTATTTT
CASSQGLAQSTDTQYF
>TRBJ2-3|TRBD2|.|15|TRBV30
TGTGCCTGGAGGGATCTAGCGGGAGGGCCTGCTACGCAGTATTTT
CAWRDLAGGPATQYF
>TRBJ2-1|.|.|13|TRBV5-1
TGCGCCAGCAGCTTCCAGGTGAGGCATGAGCAGTTCTTC
CASSFQVRHEQFF
>TRBJ1-2|TRBD1|.|15|TRBV4-1
TGCGCCAGCAGCCAAGAGGCGACAGGGGGCTATGGCTACACCTTC
CASSQEATGGYGYTF
>TRBJ1-1|.|few|12|TRBV5-4
TGTGCCAGCAGCCGGGGAAACACTGAAGCTTTCTTT
CASSRGNTEAFF
>TRBJ2-7|TRBD2|many|17|TRBV5-1
TGCGCCAGCAGCTTGGCCGAGAGACTAGCGGGCCACTACGAGCAGTACTTC
CASSLAERLAGHYEQYF
>TRBJ2-7|.|.|14|TRBV12-1
TGTGCCAGCAGCAGTTTGAGACTCACCTACGAGCAGTACTTC
CASSSLRLTYEQYF
>TRBJ1-4|.|.|14|TRBV10-3
TGTGCCATCAGTGCGGGTTCTACTAATGAAAAACTGTTTTTT
CAISAGSTNEKLFF
>TRBJ2-3|TRBD2|few|17|TRBV5-6
TGTGCCAGCAGCTTATATCAGGGCGGGAGGAGGGGAGATACGCAGTATTTT
CASSLYQGGRRGDTQYF
>TRBJ1-5|.|few|14|TRBV25-1
TGTGCCAGCAGTAAACGCTGGGAAAATCAGCCCCAGCATTTT
CASSKRWENQPQHF
>TRBJ2-7|TRBD1|.|15|TRBV6-1
TGTGCCAGCAGCAGTCCGGGACAGGGGGCTTACGAGCAGTACTTC
CASSSPGQGAYEQYF
>TRBJ1-2|TRBD1|few|14|TRBV29-1
TGCAGCGTTGAAGTTCAGCGACAGGGACGTGGCTACACCTTC
CSVEVQRQGRGYTF
>TRBJ2-1|TRBD2|many|15|TRBV28
TGTGCCAGCAGTTCCCCGGGGGGTAGCGGGAATGAGCAGTTCTTC
CASSSPGGSGNEQFF
>TRBJ1-1|.|.|14|TRBV28
TGTGCCAGCAGTTTGGAGGGGTACTACCTTGAAGCTTTCTTT
CASSLEGYYLEAFF
>TRBJ2-3|TRBD2|.|15|TRBV16
TGTGCCAGCAGCCCAGAGCGGGGATACACAGATACGCAGTATTTT
CASSPERGYTDTQYF
>TRBJ1-4|TRBD1|few|17|TRBV5-1
TGCGCCAGCAGCTTGGCTCCGGGACAGGGGACTAATGAAAAACTGTTTTTT
CASSLAPGQGTNEKLFF
>TRBJ2-3|.|.|17|TRBV11-3
TGTGCCAGCAGCTTAACCCTCGGAGAGGGAAGCACAGATACGCAGTATTTT
CASSLTLGEGSTDTQYF
>TRBJ1-2|.|.|12|TRBV19
TGTGCCAGTAAGCCGGCTGGCTATGGCTACACCTTC
CASKPAGYGYTF
>TRBJ2-2|.|.|16|TRBV27
TGTGCCAGCAGTTCCTGGGGCTCCCAGCTTACCGGGGAGCTGTTTTTT
CASSSWGSQLTGELFF
>TRBJ2-5|.|.|13|TRBV7-2
TGTGCCAGCAGCTCCGAGCGGATTGGGACCCAGTACTTC
CASSSERIGTQYF
>TRBJ1-1|.|.|14|TRBV10-3
TGTGCCATCAGAAACAGGAGTATGAACACTGAAGCTTTCTTT
CAIRNRSMNTEAFF
>TRBJ1-6|.|once|14|TRBV7-6
TGTGCCAGCAGCTTAGGACAGTGGAATTCACCCCTCCACTTT
CASSLGQWNSPLHF
>TRBJ2-5|.|.|12|TRBV4-1
TGCGCCAGCAGTGGGCCGCAAGAGACCCAGTACTTC
CASSGPQETQYF
>TRBJ2-6|.|.|19|TRBV21-1
TGTGCCAGCAGCAAAGACGAGGGACAGGTAGTTTCTGGGGCCAACGTCCTGACTTTC
CASSKDEGQVVSGANVLTF
>TRBJ2-2|.|once|18|TRBV19
TGTGCCAGTAGTAGCCCCGGGGCCAAAAGAGGGGTCACCGGGGAGCTGTTTTTT
CASSSPGAKRGVTGELFF
>TRBJ1-1|.|once|14|TRBV1
.
CTSSQGHYCCEAFF
>TRBJ2-7|.|.|14|TRBV25-1
TGTGCCAGGACGGATAGGGAAGGGGGGAACGAGCAGTACTTC
CARTDREGGNEQYF
>TRBJ2-7|.|.|13|TRBV28
TGTGCCAGCAAGCCCGGGCAAACCTACGAGCAGTACTTC
CASKPGQTYEQYF
>TRBJ2-3|TRBD2|.|15|TRBV18
TGTGCCAGCTCAAAGGGAGGGGCCCGCACAGATACGCAGTATTTT
CASSKGGARTDTQYF
>TRBJ1-5|.|.|13|TRBV30
TGTGCCTGGAGGCGCCGTGGGGATCAGCCCCAGCATTTT
CAWRRRGDQPQHF
>TRBJ2-1|.|.|14|TRBV7-2
TGTGCCAGCAGCTTCGCCGGGGCCTACAATGAGCAGTTCTTC
CASSFAGAYNEQFF
>TRBJ2-3|.|.|12|TRBV18
TGTGCCAGCTCAACCGAGATCGATACGCAGTATTTT
CASSTEIDTQYF
>TRBJ2-5|TRBD1|.|15|TRBV9
TGTGCCAGCAGCGTAGGTTACAGGGGAGATGAGACCCAGTACTTC
CASSVGYRGDETQYF
>TRBJ2-2|.|once|16|TRBV15
TGTGCCACCAGCAGAGTGGTAAAACGGGGCACCGGGGAGCTGTTTTTT
CATSRVVKRGTGELFF
>TRBJ1-3|.|.|12|TRBV14
TGTGCCAGCAGCCAAGCTGGAAACACCATATATTTT
CASSQAGNTIYF
>TRBJ1-1|.|.|13|TRBV18
TGTGCCAGCTCACCACGAGGGCTAGATGAAGCTTTCTTT
CASSPRGLDEAFF
>TRBJ2-7|TRBD2|.|15|TRBV28
TGTGCCAGCAGATCCGGGACTAGCGGGTTCTACGAGCAGTACTTC
CASRSGTSGFYEQYF
>TRBJ2-7|.|once|13|TRBV5-1
TGCGCCAGCAGCGGGAGCGATTCGAGGGAGCAGTACTTC
CASSGSDSREQYF
>TRBJ1-2|.|.|16|TRBV9
TGTGCCAGCAGCGTAGTTGAACTGACAGCTAACTATGGCTACACCTTC
CASSVVELTANYGYTF
>TRBJ2-7|.|.|14|TRBV30
TGTGCCTGGGGCCAGACGAGGGGGATAGGGGAGCAGTACTTC
CAWGQTRGIGEQYF
>TRBJ2-1|TRBD2|.|15|TRBV7-3
TGTGCCAGCAGCCCCAGGTCTAGCGGGAGCAATGAGCAGTTCTTC
CASSPRSSGSNEQFF
>TRBJ2-1|TRBD2|few|15|TRBV7-6
TGTGCCAGCAGCCCGAGACTAGCGGAGTACAATGAGCAGTTCTTC
CASSPRLAEYNEQFF
>TRBJ1-2|TRBD1|few|14|TRBV5-5
TGTGCCAGCAGCCCGACAGGGCAGAACTATGGCTACACCTTC
CASSPTGQNYGYTF
>TRBJ2-6|TRBD1|few|17|TRBV10-2
TGCGCCAGCGGTGGGACAGGGGTTAGGCATGGGGCCAACGTCCTGACTTTC
CASGGTGVRHGANVLTF
>TRBJ1-5|TRBD1|few|15|TRBV6-1
TGTGCCAGCTCGAGGCAGGGGGCAAGCAATCAGCCCCAGCATTTT
CASSRQGASNQPQHF
>TRBJ2-7|TRBD2|.|17|TRBV5-1
TGCGCCAGCAGCTTGGGACTAGCGGGAGGATCCTCCTACGAGCAGTACTTC
CASSLGLAGGSSYEQYF
>TRBJ2-1|TRBD2|.|14|TRBV7-9
TGTGCCAGCACAGGGACTAGCGCGCACAATGAGCAGTTCTTC
CASTGTSAHNEQFF
>TRBJ2-5|.|.|11|TRBV20-1
TGCAGTGCCCACCCCTCAGAGACCCAGTACTTC
CSAHPSETQYF
>TRBJ1-4|TRBD1|.|16|TRBV5-4
TGTGCCAGCAGCCCCGGACAGGGGAGGACTTATGAAAAACTGTTTTTT
CASSPGQGRTYEKLFF
>TRBJ2-2|TRBD2|.|19|TRBV9
TGTGCCAGCAGCCCCGTGGGTAGCGGGAGGCCTTTTAGCACCGGGGAGCTGTTTTTT
CASSPVGSGRPFSTGELFF
>TRBJ2-7|TRBD1|.|14|TRBV2
TGTGCCAGCAGTGGCGGGGACAGGGGCTCCGAGCAGTACTTC
CASSGGDRGSEQYF
>TRBJ2-2|.|.|13|TRBV7-7
TGTGCCAGCAGCCCCAACTTGGGGAGGGAGCTGTTTTTT
CASSPNLGRELFF
>TRBJ1-5|.|few|14|TRBV19
TGTGCCAGTAGTATCTTGCGGGATGCTCAGCCCCAGCATTTT
CASSILRDAQPQHF
>TRBJ1-2|.|.|13|TRBV28
TGTGCCAGCAGTGGAGGACAGCCCTATGGCTACACCTTC
CASSGGQPYGYTF